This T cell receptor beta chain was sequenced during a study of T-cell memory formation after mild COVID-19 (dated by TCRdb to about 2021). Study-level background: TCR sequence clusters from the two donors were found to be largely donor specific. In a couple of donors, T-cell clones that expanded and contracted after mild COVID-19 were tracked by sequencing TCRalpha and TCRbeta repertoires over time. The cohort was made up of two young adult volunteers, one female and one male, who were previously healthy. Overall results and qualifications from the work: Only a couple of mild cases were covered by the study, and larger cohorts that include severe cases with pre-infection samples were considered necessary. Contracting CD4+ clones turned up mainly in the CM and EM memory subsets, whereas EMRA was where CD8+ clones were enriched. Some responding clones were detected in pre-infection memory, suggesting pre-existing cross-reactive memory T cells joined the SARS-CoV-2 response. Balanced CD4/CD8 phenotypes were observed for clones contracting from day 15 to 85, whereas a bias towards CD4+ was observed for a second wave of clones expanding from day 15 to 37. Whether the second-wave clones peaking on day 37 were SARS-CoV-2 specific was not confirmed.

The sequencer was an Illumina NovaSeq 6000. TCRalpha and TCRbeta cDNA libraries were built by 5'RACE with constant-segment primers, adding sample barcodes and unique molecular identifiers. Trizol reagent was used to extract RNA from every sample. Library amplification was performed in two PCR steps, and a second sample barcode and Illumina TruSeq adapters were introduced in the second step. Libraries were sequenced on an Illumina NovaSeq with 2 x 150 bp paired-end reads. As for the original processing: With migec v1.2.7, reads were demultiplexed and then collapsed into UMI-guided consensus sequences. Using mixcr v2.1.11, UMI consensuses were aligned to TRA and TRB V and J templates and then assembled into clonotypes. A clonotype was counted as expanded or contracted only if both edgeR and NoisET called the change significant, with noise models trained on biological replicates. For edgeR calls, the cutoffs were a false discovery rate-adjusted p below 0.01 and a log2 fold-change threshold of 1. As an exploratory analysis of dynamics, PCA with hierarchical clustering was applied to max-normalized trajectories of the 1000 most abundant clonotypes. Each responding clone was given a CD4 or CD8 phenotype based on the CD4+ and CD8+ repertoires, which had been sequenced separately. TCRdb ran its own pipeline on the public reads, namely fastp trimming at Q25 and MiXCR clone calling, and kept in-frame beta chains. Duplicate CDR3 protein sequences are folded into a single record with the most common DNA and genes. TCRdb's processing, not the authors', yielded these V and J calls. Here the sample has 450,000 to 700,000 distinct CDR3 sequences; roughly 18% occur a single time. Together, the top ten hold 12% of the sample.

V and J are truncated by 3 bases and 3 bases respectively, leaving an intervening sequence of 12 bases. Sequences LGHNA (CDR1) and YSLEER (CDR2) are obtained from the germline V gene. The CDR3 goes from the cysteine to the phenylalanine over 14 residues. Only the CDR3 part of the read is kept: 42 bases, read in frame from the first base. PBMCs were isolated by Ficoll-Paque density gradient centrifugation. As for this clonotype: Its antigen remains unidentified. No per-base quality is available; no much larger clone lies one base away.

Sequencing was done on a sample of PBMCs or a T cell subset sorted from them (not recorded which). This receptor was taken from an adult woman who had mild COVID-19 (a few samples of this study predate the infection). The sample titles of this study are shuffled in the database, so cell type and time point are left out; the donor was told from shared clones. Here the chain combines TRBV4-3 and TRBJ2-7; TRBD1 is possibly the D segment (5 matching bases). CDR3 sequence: CASSQDDRGYEQYF. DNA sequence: TGCGCCAGCAGCCAGGACGACAGAGGCTACGAGCAGTACTTC.